These T cell receptor beta chains were read from a single sample in a study of human T cells and chemical hapten exposure. TCRdb re-derived calls from the RACE reads in MiXCR, one entry per CDR3 protein. The sample carries about 82,000 distinct CDR3 sequences, roughly 10% recorded once. Source: whole blood, taken in connection with sensitization to the hapten diphenylcyclopropenone (DPC). The source of these receptors is a woman between 45 and 60 years old with alopecia areata. Some clones in this sample may be carry-over from other donors' samples. CDR3s include the opening cysteine and the closing phenylalanine or tryptophan. The order of the fields is V gene, J gene, clone size, D gene, CDR3 DNA, CDR3 protein. D genes are given only for firm matches. Part of the rows lack a size; the others show once, few, many or a class for expanded clones.

v_call: TRBV5-5; j_call: TRBJ2-6; clone_size: many; d_call: TRBD1; cdr3_nt: TGTGCCAGCAGCCCACAGGGGAAGGCCAACGTCCTGACTTTC; cdr3_aa: CASSPQGKANVLTF
v_call: TRBV18; j_call: TRBJ1-4; clone_size: many; d_call: NA; cdr3_nt: TGTGCCAGCTCACCGAATAGGGAAAAACTGTTTTTT; cdr3_aa: CASSPNREKLFF
v_call: TRBV29-1; j_call: TRBJ2-7; clone_size: NA; d_call: TRBD1; cdr3_nt: TGCAGCGTTGGGACAGGGAACGAGCAGTACTTC; cdr3_aa: CSVGTGNEQYF
v_call: TRBV28; j_call: TRBJ2-7; clone_size: few; d_call: TRBD1; cdr3_nt: TGTGCCAGCAGTTTAACAGGGGAAGTGACCTACGAGCAGTACTTC; cdr3_aa: CASSLTGEVTYEQYF
v_call: TRBV6-5; j_call: TRBJ2-3; clone_size: NA; d_call: NA; cdr3_nt: TGTGCCAGCAGTGAAACACGGCGGAGTGCAGATACGCAGTATTTT; cdr3_aa: CASSETRRSADTQYF
v_call: TRBV24-1; j_call: TRBJ2-1; clone_size: many; d_call: NA; cdr3_nt: TGTGCCACCAGTGGTTGGGCGGGAACCTACAATGAGCAGTTCTTC; cdr3_aa: CATSGWAGTYNEQFF
v_call: TRBV27; j_call: TRBJ1-5; clone_size: few; d_call: NA; cdr3_nt: TGTGCCAGCAGTTTTATGGGGGGTAGCAATCAGCCCCAGCATTTT; cdr3_aa: CASSFMGGSNQPQHF
v_call: TRBV29-1; j_call: TRBJ2-5; clone_size: NA; d_call: NA; cdr3_nt: TGCAGCGTGCTCGGGACACTGGGAAAACAAGAGACCCAGTACTTC; cdr3_aa: CSVLGTLGKQETQYF
v_call: TRBV25-1; j_call: TRBJ2-1; clone_size: NA; d_call: NA; cdr3_nt: TGTGCCAGCAGTGCTTCGGGGGCCTTGGGGTACAATGAGCAGTTCTTC; cdr3_aa: CASSASGALGYNEQFF
v_call: TRBV20-1; j_call: TRBJ1-1; clone_size: many; d_call: NA; cdr3_nt: TGCAGTGCTGGACCGAGTAGAGGGAACACTGAAGCTTTCTTT; cdr3_aa: CSAGPSRGNTEAFF
v_call: TRBV28; j_call: TRBJ2-1; clone_size: NA; d_call: TRBD2; cdr3_nt: TGTGCCAGCAGTCCCCGTCTAGCGGGACGTTACAATGAGCAGTTCTTC; cdr3_aa: CASSPRLAGRYNEQFF
v_call: TRBV20-1; j_call: TRBJ1-2; clone_size: NA; d_call: NA; cdr3_nt: TGCAGTGCCCCCCCCTCGGGGGCCAGTCGGGGCTACACCTTC; cdr3_aa: CSAPPSGASRGYTF
v_call: TRBV27; j_call: TRBJ2-1; clone_size: NA; d_call: TRBD1; cdr3_nt: TGTGCCAGCAGTTGGGACCGGGACAGGGGCGATGAGCAGTTCTTC; cdr3_aa: CASSWDRDRGDEQFF
v_call: TRBV7-2; j_call: TRBJ2-7; clone_size: NA; d_call: NA; cdr3_nt: TGTGCCAGCAGCTCCCGACCGCCCAGGGACCGCGAGCAGTACTTC; cdr3_aa: CASSSRPPRDREQYF
v_call: TRBV11-2; j_call: TRBJ1-1; clone_size: NA; d_call: NA; cdr3_nt: TGTGCCAGCAGCTGGACGGGGGAGCCTGAAGCTTTCTTT; cdr3_aa: CASSWTGEPEAFF
v_call: TRBV6-6; j_call: TRBJ2-1; clone_size: NA; d_call: TRBD2; cdr3_nt: TGTGCCAGCAGTTCCGGGACTAACTACAATGAGCAGTTCTTC; cdr3_aa: CASSSGTNYNEQFF
v_call: TRBV29-1; j_call: TRBJ1-2; clone_size: many; d_call: NA; cdr3_nt: TGCAGCGTCCCTAAGGGGGGGAATAACTATGGCTACACCTTC; cdr3_aa: CSVPKGGNNYGYTF
v_call: TRBV7-3; j_call: TRBJ1-1; clone_size: NA; d_call: NA; cdr3_nt: TGTGCCAGCAGCCCAGCGGGGGCGGACACTGAAGCTTTCTTT; cdr3_aa: CASSPAGADTEAFF
v_call: TRBV18; j_call: TRBJ2-5; clone_size: NA; d_call: NA; cdr3_nt: TGTGCCAGCTCACCACCGAGTGGGAGGCAGGAGACCCAGTACTTC; cdr3_aa: CASSPPSGRQETQYF
v_call: TRBV28; j_call: TRBJ2-7; clone_size: few; d_call: TRBD1; cdr3_nt: TGTGCCAGCAGTTCGCCCGGGACAGGTTCCTACGAGCAGTACTTC; cdr3_aa: CASSSPGTGSYEQYF
v_call: TRBV18; j_call: TRBJ2-5; clone_size: many; d_call: NA; cdr3_nt: TGTGCCAGCTCCCGGGGCAGTAAAGAGACCCAGTACTTC; cdr3_aa: CASSRGSKETQYF
v_call: TRBV30; j_call: TRBJ1-3; clone_size: once; d_call: NA; cdr3_nt: TGTGCCTCCCCGTCGCGGGGTGGCTCTGGAAACACCATATATTTT; cdr3_aa: CASPSRGGSGNTIYF
v_call: TRBV7-9; j_call: TRBJ1-4; clone_size: many; d_call: NA; cdr3_nt: TGTGCCAGCAGCTCCTTGACAGGAATAGACAAAAAACTGTTTTTT; cdr3_aa: CASSSLTGIDKKLFF
v_call: TRBV11-2; j_call: TRBJ2-3; clone_size: NA; d_call: TRBD2; cdr3_nt: TGTGCCAGCAGCTCGGGACTAGCGGGCAGCACAGATACGCAGTATTTT; cdr3_aa: CASSSGLAGSTDTQYF
v_call: TRBV20-1; j_call: TRBJ1-1; clone_size: few; d_call: NA; cdr3_nt: TGCAGTGCTAGCGTTAGCCGGGCCACCGAAGCTTTCTTT; cdr3_aa: CSASVSRATEAFF
v_call: TRBV12-3/TRBV12-4; j_call: TRBJ2-7; clone_size: NA; d_call: TRBD1; cdr3_nt: TGTGCCAGCTCCAGGGGGACGTCGGCCTACGAGCAGTACTTC; cdr3_aa: CASSRGTSAYEQYF
v_call: TRBV5-1; j_call: TRBJ2-3; clone_size: few; d_call: NA; cdr3_nt: TGCGCCAGCAGCGGTAGCGCCGCTAGCACAGATACGCAGTATTTT; cdr3_aa: CASSGSAASTDTQYF
v_call: TRBV7-9; j_call: TRBJ1-1; clone_size: once; d_call: NA; cdr3_nt: TGTGCCAGCAGCTCGAATATGAACACTGAAGCTTTCTTT; cdr3_aa: CASSSNMNTEAFF
v_call: TRBV5-1; j_call: TRBJ2-1; clone_size: many; d_call: NA; cdr3_nt: TGCGCCAGCAGCTTGGGGACCCCACAGGGCAATGAGCAGTTCTTC; cdr3_aa: CASSLGTPQGNEQFF
v_call: TRBV20-1; j_call: TRBJ2-2; clone_size: NA; d_call: NA; cdr3_nt: TGCAGTGCTAGAGATCAGGGACAAACTAACACCGGGGAGCTGTTTTTT; cdr3_aa: CSARDQGQTNTGELFF
v_call: TRBV29-1; j_call: TRBJ1-5; clone_size: many; d_call: NA; cdr3_nt: TGCAGCGTTGGGGGCAGGGGAAGCAATCAGCCCCAGCATTTT; cdr3_aa: CSVGGRGSNQPQHF
v_call: TRBV2; j_call: TRBJ2-2; clone_size: many; d_call: NA; cdr3_nt: TGTGCCAGCAGTTTTAGACAGGGAGGGTCCGGGGAGCTGTTTTTT; cdr3_aa: CASSFRQGGSGELFF
v_call: TRBV6-5; j_call: TRBJ2-5; clone_size: many; d_call: NA; cdr3_nt: TGTGCCAGCAATCCCCCGGGACGACCGCAAGAGACCCAGTACTTC; cdr3_aa: CASNPPGRPQETQYF
v_call: TRBV18; j_call: TRBJ1-4; clone_size: NA; d_call: NA; cdr3_nt: TGTACCAGCTCACCCCAACAGGGCTCGAATGAAAAACTGTTTTTT; cdr3_aa: CTSSPQQGSNEKLFF
v_call: TRBV20-1; j_call: TRBJ2-7; clone_size: few; d_call: TRBD1; cdr3_nt: TGCAGTGCCGGGGTCCCGGGACAGGGAAACAAGCAGTACTTC; cdr3_aa: CSAGVPGQGNKQYF
v_call: TRBV5-1; j_call: TRBJ2-7; clone_size: many; d_call: NA; cdr3_nt: TGCGCCAGCAGCCACTCACAGGGCTACGAGCAGTACTTC; cdr3_aa: CASSHSQGYEQYF
v_call: TRBV6-2/TRBV6-3; j_call: TRBJ2-2; clone_size: many; d_call: NA; cdr3_nt: TGTGCCAGCACTGGACCCACCGGGGAGCTGTTTTTT; cdr3_aa: CASTGPTGELFF
v_call: TRBV3-1; j_call: TRBJ2-1; clone_size: few; d_call: NA; cdr3_nt: TGTGCCAGCAGCCAAGGGGCGGGTAGGTACAATGAGCAGTTCTTC; cdr3_aa: CASSQGAGRYNEQFF
v_call: TRBV7-6; j_call: TRBJ2-7; clone_size: few; d_call: NA; cdr3_nt: TGTGCCAGCAGCCCTGACACTTTCTCCTACGAGCAGTACTTC; cdr3_aa: CASSPDTFSYEQYF
v_call: TRBV3-1; j_call: TRBJ1-4; clone_size: many; d_call: NA; cdr3_nt: TGTGCCAGCAGCCAAGATCGTACCAGTAATGAAAAACTGTTTTTT; cdr3_aa: CASSQDRTSNEKLFF
v_call: TRBV9; j_call: TRBJ2-2; clone_size: few; d_call: NA; cdr3_nt: TGTGCCAGCAGCGTAGCTTGGAACACCGGGGAGCTGTTTTTT; cdr3_aa: CASSVAWNTGELFF